Reported below is one T cell receptor beta chain. The antigen is not known. This entry belongs to a study of a mutant IDH1 vaccine in newly diagnosed glioma. Overall study context: Investigators started vaccination 4-6 weeks after radiotherapy alone, or with temozolomide cycles.

This sample's time point: week 23, last vaccination. Doses of 300 ug of mutant IDH1 20-mer peptide were given with topical imiquimod. Only in-frame clones appear in the TCRdb table, and some are missing; sequencing was by immunoSEQ multiplex PCR. The top ten clones hold 5.3% of a sample with roughly 43,000 clones, around 74% of them seen once. Trimming shortened V by 2 bases and J by 2 bases, and 9 bases separated the two germline ends. This CDR3 has 14 residues. Per the germline V gene, CDR1 is SNHLY and CDR2 is FYNNEI. The sequencing used PBMCs, collected from a glioma patient whose treatment included an IDH1 peptide vaccine. This chain links TRBV2 with TRBJ2-5; perhaps TRBD2 as D (6 bases). The TCR comes from a man aged 50 to 60 with glioma. CDR3 sequence reads: CASSEFGGQETQYF. DNA of the CDR3: TGTGCCAGCAGTGAATTCGGGGGTCAAGAGACCCAGTACTTC.